A selection of T cell receptor beta chains follows, all from one sample in a study of T-cell reconstitution after alpha-beta-depleted transplantation in children. TCRdb re-derived calls from the PCR reads in MiXCR, one entry per CDR3 protein. The sample records roughly 500,000 distinct CDR3 sequences, approximately 30% being singletons. Sequenced material: PBMCs from the stem cell graft donor, taken from the stem cell graft. The receptors here all came from a human donor who donated a stem cell graft to a child with aplastic anemia. CDR3s include the opening cysteine and the closing phenylalanine or tryptophan. The D gene is left open where the match is weak. Rows give clone size only sometimes, using once, few, many, or a class for an expanded clone.

>TRBV4-3|NA|TRBJ2-7|once
TGCGCCAGCAGCCAAAATGGTAATCCGGTCTACGAGCAGTACTTC
CASSQNGNPVYEQYF
>TRBV21-1|NA|TRBJ2-5|few
TGTGCCAGCAGCAAAGCACCGGTTAAGGAAGGGGAGACCCAGTACTTC
CASSKAPVKEGETQYF
>TRBV19|NA|TRBJ2-2|NA
TGTGCCAGTAGTTCCCGCGTAGACACCGGGGAGCTGTTTTTT
CASSSRVDTGELFF
>TRBV6-1|TRBD2|TRBJ2-5|few
TGTGCCAGCAGCCGACTAGCGGGGGAGACCCAGTACTTC
CASSRLAGETQYF
>TRBV20-1|TRBD1|TRBJ1-2|NA
TGCAGTGCTAGAGATTGGAGAGGGACAGGGGGCGAATTCTCGAGTGGCTACACCTTC
CSARDWRGTGGEFSSGYTF
>TRBV20-1|NA|TRBJ1-2|NA
TGCAGTGCTAGAGTGGGGTCTAACTATGGCTACACCTTC
CSARVGSNYGYTF
>TRBV20-1|NA|TRBJ1-1|NA
TGCAGTGCCCCGGGACAATCGAACACTGAAGCTTTCTTT
CSAPGQSNTEAFF
>TRBV25-1|TRBD2|TRBJ2-1|NA
TGTGCCAGCAGTGAATCCCTAGCGGGAGTTTATGAGCAGTTCTTC
CASSESLAGVYEQFF
>TRBV20-1|NA|TRBJ1-4|NA
TGCAGTACAGTACATGCAACTAATGAAAAACTGTTTTTT
CSTVHATNEKLFF
>TRBV5-1|TRBD1|TRBJ2-5|NA
TGCGCCAGCAGCCGGGACAGTGAACAAGAGACCCAGTACTTC
CASSRDSEQETQYF
>TRBV29-1|NA|TRBJ2-1|few
TGCAGCGTTGACCCCACCAGGGGAGAGAGCGAGCAGTTCTTC
CSVDPTRGESEQFF
>TRBV6-2/TRBV6-3|TRBD2|TRBJ2-5|NA
TGTGCCAGCAGTCGATGGACTAGCGGGAGAGTGGAGACCCAGTACTTC
CASSRWTSGRVETQYF
>TRBV6-2/TRBV6-3|TRBD1|TRBJ1-1|NA
TGTGCCAGTGGGACAGAGATTATGAACACTGAAGCTTTCTTT
CASGTEIMNTEAFF
>TRBV27|NA|TRBJ1-5|few
TGTGCCAGCAGGACGGGGGATAACAATCAGCCCCAGCATTTT
CASRTGDNNQPQHF
>TRBV29-1|TRBD1|TRBJ1-3|NA
TGCAGCGCCGGGACAGGCAGCTCTGGAAACACCATATATTTT
CSAGTGSSGNTIYF
>TRBV28|TRBD1|TRBJ1-5|NA
TGTGCCAGCAGGCGGACAGGGGGCCGCAATTTATCGCCCCAGCATTTT
CASRRTGGRNLSPQHF
>TRBV12-3/TRBV12-4|TRBD2|TRBJ2-1|few
TGTGCCAGCAGCCTACTAGCGGGAGGAAACTACAATGAGCAGTTCTTC
CASSLLAGGNYNEQFF
>TRBV6-4|TRBD2|TRBJ2-1|many
TGTGCCAGCAGTGAAGGGGCGGGAGCACACAATGAGCAGTTCTTC
CASSEGAGAHNEQFF
>TRBV6-2/TRBV6-3|NA|TRBJ1-5|few
TGTGCCAGCAGTTACTCGGCAGGGGGCAATCAGCCCCAGCATTTT
CASSYSAGGNQPQHF
>TRBV7-6|NA|TRBJ2-2|NA
TGTGCCAGCAGCTCCAGGGGTCCGGACACCGGGGAGCTGTTTTTT
CASSSRGPDTGELFF